These 19 T cell receptor beta chains came from one sample sequenced in a study of T cell responses to AZD1222 COVID-19 vaccine (dated by TCRdb to 2020 to 2022). Interpreted using the paper, the time point label stands for: baseline before first vaccination. Library preparation used the immunoSEQ multiplex PCR assay. Drawn from immuneACCESS, this table holds only the in-frame rearrangements with V and J called that TCRdb kept. Clones are partly lost; checked studies trace under half to an unresolved V gene and leave the rest unexplained. The sample table holds 140,000 to 150,000 clones, of which around nine tenths were seen once. Over 1.1% of the sample lies in the top ten. The sequenced sample was peripheral blood, obtained on day 0 of AZD1222 vaccination. Receptors were obtained from an adult in good health.

The V gene is TRBV7-9, the J gene TRBJ2-3, with TRBD2 as a possible D gene (6 bases). Germline V gene lookup returns CDR1 SEHNR and CDR2 FQNEAQ (reference sequence). V was trimmed by 6 bases and J by 4 bases, leaving 17 bases between them. The CDR3 is made up of 15 amino acids. CDR3 protein: CASSVPGVRADTQYF. The CDR3 DNA follows: TGTGCCAGCAGTGTGCCGGGGGTTCGTGCAGATACGCAGTATTTT.

CDR3 amino acids: CAWSAGTGSSQPQHF. The CDR3 region has the DNA TGTGCCTGGAGTGCCGGGACGGGGAGCAGCCAGCCCCAGCATTTT. V gene TRBV30 combines with J gene TRBJ1-5; D perhaps matches TRBD1 (5 bases). V was clipped by 1 base and J by 7 bases, with 17 bases between them. Germline lookup yields CDR1 GTSNPN and CDR2 SVGIG (reference sequence). This CDR3 comprises 15 residues.

V is TRBV28 and J is TRBJ1-5, with D unresolved. The CDR3 length is 17 residues. Germline CDR1 is MDHEN and CDR2 is SYDVKM. Trimming cost V 3 bases and J 4 bases, with 19 bases left between them. DNA of the CDR3: TGTGCCAGCAGTTTTTTTGATGGGCAGGTTGAAAATCAGCCCCAGCATTTT. Translating it yields CASSFFDGQVENQPQHF.

The chain combines TRBV9 with TRBJ2-1; the match to TRBD2 covers 7 bases. Germline-derived CDR1 and CDR2 are SGDLS and YYNGEE. V dropped 4 bases and J dropped 5; count of bases not matched to a gene: 12. CDR3 size: 16 residues. The CDR3, as DNA: TGTGCCAGCAGCACCCACGTAGCGGGCCGTAACAATGAGCAGTTCTTC. It specifies CASSTHVAGRNNEQFF.

This chain links TRBV9 with TRBJ1-3; tentative D call: TRBD1 (6 bases). V was shortened by 3 bases and J by 0 bases, with 10 bases between the two germline ends. This CDR3 contains 15 residues. The germline V gene has CDR1 SGDLS and CDR2 YYNGEE. CDR3 coding DNA: TGTGCCAGCAGCGCAGGGGTTTCCTCTGGAAACACCATATATTTT. Amino acids: CASSAGVSSGNTIYF.

V gene TRBV18 combines with J gene TRBJ1-3; D unresolved. The CDR3 has 17 amino acids. The V gene lost 2 bases and the J gene lost 0 bases, with 14 bases spanning the gap. Germline CDR1 KGHSH, CDR2 LQKENI. The CDR3 loop reads CASSPLWRMDSGNTIYF. CDR3 DNA sequence: TGTGCCAGCTCACCATTATGGCGGATGGACTCTGGAAACACCATATATTTT. Drawing the rest from reference TRBV18 and TRBJ1-3, the complete variable domain is NAGVMQNPRHLVRRRGQEARLRCSPMKGHSHVYWYRQLPEEGLKFMVYLQKENIIDESGMPKERFSAEFPKEGPSILRIQQVVRGDSAAYFCASSPLWRMDSGNTIYFGEGSWLTVV.

The V and J genes are TRBV7-2 and TRBJ2-7; maybe TRBD1 (6 bases). V lost 3 bases to trimming and J lost 6 bases, with 12 bases between them. Germline V gene lookup returns CDR1 SGHTA and CDR2 FQGNSA. The CDR3 spans 13 residues. In DNA form, the CDR3 reads TGTGCCAGCAGCTTCGGCAGGGGCGGCGAGCAGTACTTC. This codes for CASSFGRGGEQYF.

The chain recombines TRBV7-8 with TRBJ1-3; D not certain. V lost 5 bases and J lost 1, with 12 bases in between. CDR3 length: 15 residues. CDR1 and CDR2 (germline): SGHVS, FQNEAQ. Here the CDR3 DNA reads TGTGCCAGCAGCCGCCCCGGGTCGTCTGGAAACACCATATATTTT. Encoded protein: CASSRPGSSGNTIYF. Full variable domain (missing parts from reference TRBV7-8 and TRBJ1-3): GAGVSQSPRYKVAKRGQDVALRCDPISGHVSLFWYQQALGQGPEFLTYFQNEAQLDKSGLPSDRFFAERPEGSVSTLKIQRTQQEDSAVYLCASSRPGSSGNTIYFGEGSWLTVV.

The chain employs TRBV11-3 and TRBJ2-3, with D perhaps TRBD1 or TRBD2 (5 bases each). CDR3 length: 14 residues. Germline-derived CDR1 and CDR2 are SGHNT and YENEEA. With 1 base removed from V and 4 bases from J, the gap between germline ends came to 9 bases. The CDR3 spells CASSLGLGADTQYF. DNA of the CDR3: TGTGCCAGCAGCTTAGGATTGGGGGCAGATACGCAGTATTTT.

The chain recombines TRBV11-3 with TRBJ1-1; D unresolved. V shed 1 base and J shed 10 bases, with 13 bases lying between them. Germline V gene sequence: CDR1 SGHNT, CDR2 YENEEA. This CDR3 is 13 amino acids long. CDR3 loop: CASSLGLRPAAFF. The CDR3 DNA reads as TGTGCCAGCAGCTTAGGTTTAAGGCCAGCAGCTTTCTTT.

The V call is TRBV5-5, the J call TRBJ1-5, with 9 bases fitting TRBD1. Germline V lookup: CDR1 SGHKS, CDR2 YYEKEE (reference sequence). CDR3 length: 14 amino acids. Trimming at V came to 0 bases and at J to 7 bases, leaving 2 bases not matched to a gene. CDR3 protein: CASSLGQGEQPQHF. The CDR3 bases are TGTGCCAGCAGCTTGGGACAGGGGGAACAGCCCCAGCATTTT. The entire variable domain, with the rest obtained from reference TRBV5-5 and TRBJ1-5, is as follows: DAGVTQSPTHLIKTRGQQVTLRCSPISGHKSVSWYQQVLGQGPQFIFQYYEKEERGRGNFPDRFSARQFPNYSSELNVNALLLGDSALYLCASSLGQGEQPQHFGDGTRLSIL.

A single count supports this clone. V and J are TRBV5-1 and TRBJ2-7, with 8 bases matching TRBD2. This CDR3 has 14 amino acids. Trimming took 3 bases from V and 4 from J; bases not matched to a gene: 6. Germline V gene sequence: CDR1 SGHRS, CDR2 YFSETQ. CDR3 protein: CASSYLAGGYEQYF. CDR3 bases: TGCGCCAGCAGCTATCTAGCGGGCGGTTACGAGCAGTACTTC. Full variable domain (rest looked up from reference TRBV5-1 and TRBJ2-7): KAGVTQTPRYLIKTRGQQVTLSCSPISGHRSVSWYQQTPGQGLQFLFEYFSETQRNKGNFPGRFSGRQFSNSRSEMNVSTLELGDSALYLCASSYLAGGYEQYFGPGTRLTVT.

This clone is a singleton in its sample. This chain connects TRBV5-6 to TRBJ2-2; 12 bases line up with TRBD1. Per the germline V gene, CDR1 is SGHDT and CDR2 is YYEEEE. Trimming removed 2 bases from V and 4 bases from J; junction bases left unmatched: 6. This CDR3 has 17 residues. Here the CDR3 reads CASSFVWDRGLTGELFF. CDR3 nucleotide sequence: TGTGCCAGCAGCTTTGTTTGGGACAGGGGGCTCACCGGGGAGCTGTTTTTT.

J is TRBJ1-2 and V is TRBV19; D remains unclear. The CDR3 spans 14 residues. Per germline, CDR1 LNHDA and CDR2 SQIVND (reference sequence). Trimming took off 3 bases at V and 4 bases at J, with 12 bases between the two ends. CDR3 bases: TGTGCCAGTAGTATCGTGGGAAGTAGCTATGGCTACACCTTC. This gives the protein CASSIVGSSYGYTF.

The V call is TRBV7-2, the J call TRBJ2-7; 10 nucleotides agree with TRBD2. In germline, CDR1 is SGHTA, CDR2 FQGNSA. V shed 3 bases, J shed 1 base, and the junction held 6 bases outside the gene matches. This CDR3 is 16 amino acids long. The CDR3 bases are TGTGCCAGCAGCTTGGGGGGACTAGCGCCTTCCTACGAGCAGTACTTC. Translating it yields CASSLGGLAPSYEQYF.

The V gene is TRBV28, the J gene TRBJ2-1, with TRBD2 identical over 12 bases. CDR1 and CDR2 (germline): MDHEN, SYDVKM. The J segment lost 10 bases and the V segment lost 6 bases, leaving 7 bases of the junction unmatched. This CDR3 region has 14 residues. The CDR3: CASRSLAGGPEQFF. The CDR3 DNA is TGTGCCAGCAGATCTCTAGCGGGAGGGCCGGAGCAGTTCTTC.

This clone was seen more than once but under ten times. The genes are TRBV19 and TRBJ1-5; D might be TRBD1 (6 bases). Germline-derived CDR1 and CDR2 are LNHDA and SQIVND (reference sequence). The CDR3 is 13 residues long. Trimming stripped 11 bases from V and 7 bases from J, with 18 bases between. CDR3 sequence (DNA): TGTGCCTCAAAGGTCGCAGGGGACCAGCCCCAGCATTTT. Protein: CASKVAGDQPQHF. The whole variable domain, remainder taken from reference TRBV19 and TRBJ1-5, is DGGITQSPKYLFRKEGQNVTLSCEQNLNHDAMYWYRQDPGQGLRLIYYSQIVNDFQKGDIAEGYSVSREKKESFPLTVTSAQKNPTAFYLCASKVAGDQPQHFGDGTRLSIL.

This clone has only a few counts. V gene TRBV19 combines with J gene TRBJ1-5; TRBD1 aligns across 7 bases. The CDR3 spans 14 residues. V lost 0 bases, J lost 7 bases, and 3 bases stayed unmatched. The germline CDR1 and CDR2 sequences are LNHDA and SQIVND (reference sequence). CDR3 sequence reads: CASSIETGKQPQHF. The CDR3 nucleotides are TGTGCCAGTAGTATAGAGACAGGGAAACAGCCCCAGCATTTT.

This chain uses TRBV6-5 with TRBJ2-7, with D uncertain. Germline loops: CDR1 MNHEY, CDR2 SVGAGI. The CDR3 totals 13 residues. Trimming cost V 5 bases and J 4 bases, with 12 bases left between them. The CDR3 here is CASSHSYDYEQYF. The DNA for the CDR3 is TGTGCCAGCAGTCACAGTTACGATTACGAGCAGTACTTC.